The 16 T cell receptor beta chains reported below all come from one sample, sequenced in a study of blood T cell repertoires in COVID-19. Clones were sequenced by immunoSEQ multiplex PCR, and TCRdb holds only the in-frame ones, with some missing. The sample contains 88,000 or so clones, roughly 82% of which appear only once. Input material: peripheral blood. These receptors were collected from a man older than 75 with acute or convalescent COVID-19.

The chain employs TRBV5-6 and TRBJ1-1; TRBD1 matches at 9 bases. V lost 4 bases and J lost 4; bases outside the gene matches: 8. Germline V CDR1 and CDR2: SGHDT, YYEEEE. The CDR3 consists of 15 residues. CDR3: CASSGWDRVRTEAFF. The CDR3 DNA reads TGTGCCAGCAGCGGCTGGGACAGGGTACGCACTGAAGCTTTCTTT.

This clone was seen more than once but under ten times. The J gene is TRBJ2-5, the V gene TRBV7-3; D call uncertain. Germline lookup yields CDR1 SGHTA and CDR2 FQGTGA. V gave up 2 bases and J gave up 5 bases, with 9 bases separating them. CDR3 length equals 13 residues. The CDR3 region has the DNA TGTGCCAGCAGCTTAGGCCTTTCGGAGACCCAGTACTTC. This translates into CASSLGLSETQYF.

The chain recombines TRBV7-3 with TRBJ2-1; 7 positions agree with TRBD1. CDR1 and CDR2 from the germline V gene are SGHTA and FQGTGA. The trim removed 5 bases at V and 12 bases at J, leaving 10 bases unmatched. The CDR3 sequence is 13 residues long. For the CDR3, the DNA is TGTGCCAGCAGCGTAAATTACCGGGACAGGCAGTTCTTC. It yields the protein CASSVNYRDRQFF.

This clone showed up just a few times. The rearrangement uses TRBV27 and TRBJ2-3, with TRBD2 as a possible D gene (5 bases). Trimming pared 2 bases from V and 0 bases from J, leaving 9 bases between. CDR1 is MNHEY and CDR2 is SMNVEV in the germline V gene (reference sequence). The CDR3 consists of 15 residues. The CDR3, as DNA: TGTGCCAGCAGTTTAACCTGGACTAGCACAGATACGCAGTATTTT. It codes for CASSLTWTSTDTQYF.

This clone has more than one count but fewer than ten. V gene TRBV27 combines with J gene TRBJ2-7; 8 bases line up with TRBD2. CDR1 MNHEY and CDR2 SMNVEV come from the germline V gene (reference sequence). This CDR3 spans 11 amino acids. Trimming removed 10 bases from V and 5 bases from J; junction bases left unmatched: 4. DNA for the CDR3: TGTGCCACCCGGCGGGAGGACGAGCAGTACTTC. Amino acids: CATRREDEQYF.

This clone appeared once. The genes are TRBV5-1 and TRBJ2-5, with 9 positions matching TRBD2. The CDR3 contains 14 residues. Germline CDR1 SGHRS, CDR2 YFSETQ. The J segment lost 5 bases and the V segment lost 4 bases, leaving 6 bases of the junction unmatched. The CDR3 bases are TGCGCCAGCAGCCCGGGACTAGCAGGGGAGACCCAGTACTTC. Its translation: CASSPGLAGETQYF.

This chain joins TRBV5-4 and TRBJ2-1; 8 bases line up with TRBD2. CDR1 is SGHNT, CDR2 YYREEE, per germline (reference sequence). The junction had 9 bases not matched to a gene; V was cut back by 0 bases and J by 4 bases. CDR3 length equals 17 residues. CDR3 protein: CASSLASPLAVYNEQFF. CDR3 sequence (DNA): TGTGCCAGCAGCTTGGCATCTCCACTAGCGGTGTACAATGAGCAGTTCTTC.

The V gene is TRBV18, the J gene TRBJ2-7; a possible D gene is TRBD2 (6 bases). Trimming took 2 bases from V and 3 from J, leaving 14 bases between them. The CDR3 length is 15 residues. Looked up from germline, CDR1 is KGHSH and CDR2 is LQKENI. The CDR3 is CASSPTGDPNYEQYF. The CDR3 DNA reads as TGTGCCAGCTCACCAACGGGGGATCCTAACTACGAGCAGTACTTC.

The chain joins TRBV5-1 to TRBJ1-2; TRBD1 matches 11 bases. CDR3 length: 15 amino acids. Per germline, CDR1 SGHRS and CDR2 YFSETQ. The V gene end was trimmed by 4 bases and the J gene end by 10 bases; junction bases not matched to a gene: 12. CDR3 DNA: TGCGCCAGCAGCAAGGCCCGGACAGGGGGCTACGACTACACCTTC. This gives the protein CASSKARTGGYDYTF.

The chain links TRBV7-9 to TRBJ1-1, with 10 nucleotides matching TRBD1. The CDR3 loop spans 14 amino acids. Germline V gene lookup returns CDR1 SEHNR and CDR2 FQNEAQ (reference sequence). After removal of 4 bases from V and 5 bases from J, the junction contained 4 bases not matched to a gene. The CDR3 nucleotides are TGTGCCAGCAGCTGGGACAGGGGAAGGACTGAAGCTTTCTTT. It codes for CASSWDRGRTEAFF.

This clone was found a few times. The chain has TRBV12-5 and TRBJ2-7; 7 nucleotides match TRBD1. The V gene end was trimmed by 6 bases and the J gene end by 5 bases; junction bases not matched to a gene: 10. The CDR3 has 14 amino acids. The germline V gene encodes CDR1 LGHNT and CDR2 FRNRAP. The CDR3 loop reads CASGSGQDRDEQYF. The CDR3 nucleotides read TGTGCTAGTGGGTCTGGACAGGACAGAGACGAGCAGTACTTC.

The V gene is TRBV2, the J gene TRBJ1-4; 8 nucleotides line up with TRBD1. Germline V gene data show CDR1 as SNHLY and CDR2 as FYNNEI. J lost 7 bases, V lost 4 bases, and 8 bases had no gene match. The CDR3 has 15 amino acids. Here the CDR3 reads CASSGSDRGGEKLFF. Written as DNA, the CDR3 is TGTGCCAGCAGTGGATCAGACAGGGGTGGTGAAAAACTGTTTTTT.

The DNA of the CDR3 is TGCGCCAGCAGTGCCGGGACAGCTGGAAACACCATATATTTT. It codes for CASSAGTAGNTIYF. J is TRBJ1-3 and V is TRBV10-1; 7 nucleotides agree with TRBD1. This CDR3 is 14 amino acids long. From germline, CDR1 is WNHNN and CDR2 SYGVQD (reference sequence). V lost 4 bases to trimming and J lost 2 bases; unmatched junction nucleotides: 2.

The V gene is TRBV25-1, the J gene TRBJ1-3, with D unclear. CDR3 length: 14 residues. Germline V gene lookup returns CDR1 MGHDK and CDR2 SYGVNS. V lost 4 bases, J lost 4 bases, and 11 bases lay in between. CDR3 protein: CASSGLQVGNTIYF. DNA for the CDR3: TGTGCCAGCAGTGGTTTGCAGGTGGGAAACACCATATATTTT. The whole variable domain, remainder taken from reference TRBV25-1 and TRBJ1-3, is EADIYQTPRYLVIGTGKKITLECSQTMGHDKMYWYQQDPGMELHLIHYSYGVNSTEKGDLSSESTVSRIRTEHFPLTLESARPSHTSQYLCASSGLQVGNTIYFGEGSWLTVV.

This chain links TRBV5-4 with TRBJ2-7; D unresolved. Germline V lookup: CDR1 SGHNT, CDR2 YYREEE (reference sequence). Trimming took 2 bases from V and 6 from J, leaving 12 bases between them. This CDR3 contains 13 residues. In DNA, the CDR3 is TGTGCCAGCAGCTTCGATTCAGGTGTCGAGCAGTACTTC. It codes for CASSFDSGVEQYF.

The CDR3 here is CASLAGGRGTDTQYF. CDR3 bases: TGCGCCAGTCTAGCGGGGGGCCGGGGCACAGATACGCAGTATTTT. The genes are TRBV5-1 and TRBJ2-3, with 11 bases that match TRBD2. The length of the CDR3 is 15 residues. The V and J ends lost 8 bases and 1 base, in that order; junction bases with no gene match: 6. The germline CDR1 and CDR2 sequences are SGHRS and YFSETQ. Using reference TRBV5-1 and TRBJ2-3 for the parts outside the CDR3, the full variable domain is KAGVTQTPRYLIKTRGQQVTLSCSPISGHRSVSWYQQTPGQGLQFLFEYFSETQRNKGNFPGRFSGRQFSNSRSEMNVSTLELGDSALYLCASLAGGRGTDTQYFGPGTRLTVL.